The 21 T cell receptor beta chains reported below all come from one sample, sequenced in a study of T cells after posttransplantation cyclophosphamide. The method was immunoSEQ multiplex PCR; TCRdb's version includes in-frame clones alone and lacks a portion of them. Counted here are several thousand clones, under 90% occurring once; the ten biggest clones make up 23%. A marrow graft followed busulfan-fludarabine conditioning, with cyclophosphamide on days +3 and +4. The sample consisted of PBMCs, taken after allogeneic stem cell transplant with posttransplant cyclophosphamide. These receptors all stem from a female patient aged 40 to 50 who received an allogeneic stem cell transplant from an unrelated donor, was CMV-positive, and had no GVHD. The T cells may come from the graft donor.

The chain recombines TRBV18 with TRBJ2-7; a weak D match, TRBD2 (5 bases). This CDR3 region has 14 residues. V gave up 4 bases and J gave up 2 bases, with 12 bases separating them. CDR1 is KGHSH and CDR2 is LQKENI in the germline V gene. CDR3 amino acids: CASSRYREAYEQYF. The CDR3 nucleotides read TGTGCCAGCTCACGCTACCGGGAAGCCTACGAGCAGTACTTC.

CDR3 loop: CASSPSGGETQYF. CDR3 nucleotides: TGTGCCAGCAGCCCCTCGGGTGGGGAGACCCAGTACTTC. The chain employs TRBV7-2 and TRBJ2-5, with no clear D. This CDR3 has 13 amino acids. CDR1 is SGHTA, CDR2 FQGNSA, per germline. Trimming removed 5 bases at V and 5 bases at J, with 12 bases between.

This clone was seen more than once but under ten times. The chain links TRBV2 to TRBJ2-2; TRBD2 matches 9 bases. The CDR3 is 15 residues long. Germline-derived CDR1 and CDR2 are SNHLY and FYNNEI. J lost 6 bases, V lost 8 bases, and 10 bases had no gene match. CDR3 amino acids: CASGSGTSLAGELFF. The CDR3 bases are TGTGCCAGCGGCTCCGGGACTAGCCTCGCCGGGGAGCTGTTTTTT.

This sequence joins TRBV9 and TRBJ2-2, with TRBD2 identical over 8 bases. J lost 7 bases, V lost 4 bases, and 12 bases had no gene match. The CDR3 has 16 amino acids. The V gene's germline CDR1 is SGDLS and CDR2 YYNGEE. The CDR3 spells CASSPRGAGVGGELFF. DNA for the CDR3: TGTGCCAGCAGCCCCCGGGGAGCGGGGGTGGGCGGGGAGCTGTTTTTT.

V is TRBV5-8 and J is TRBJ1-6; perhaps TRBD1 as D (6 bases). The CDR3 runs 14 residues. Germline CDR1 is SGHTS and CDR2 is YDEGEE. The ends were cut back, 5 bases at V and 2 bases at J, with 8 bases in the middle. CDR3 region: CASRQGPYNSPLHF. The CDR3 DNA sequence: TGTGCCAGCAGGCAGGGGCCCTATAATTCACCCCTCCACTTT.

The gene calls are TRBV9 and TRBJ2-5; the D gene is possibly TRBD1 (5 bases). This CDR3 comprises 15 residues. CDR1 SGDLS and CDR2 YYNGEE come from the germline V gene. Trimming left V 4 bases short and J 5 bases short, with 18 bases between. CDR3 residues: CASSTHDSPRETQYF. The CDR3 bases are TGTGCCAGCAGCACTCACGACAGTCCTCGGGAGACCCAGTACTTC.

The genes are TRBV19 and TRBJ2-1; possibly TRBD1 for D (7 bases). The CDR3 has 16 residues. Germline lookup yields CDR1 LNHDA and CDR2 SQIVND (reference sequence). Trimming removed 6 bases from V and 4 bases from J, with 19 bases in between. The CDR3: CASSNFAGQIYNEQFF. The CDR3 coding sequence is TGTGCCAGTAGCAACTTCGCGGGACAGATATACAATGAGCAGTTCTTC.

The V and J genes are TRBV7-6 and TRBJ2-2; the match to TRBD1 covers 10 bases. Trimming took 0 bases from V and 6 from J; bases not matched to a gene: 4. CDR1 and CDR2 (germline): SGHVS, FNYEAQ. This CDR3 comprises 16 residues. In nucleotides, the CDR3 is TGTGCCAGCAGCTTAGCCGCGGGACAGGGGTCCGGGGAGCTGTTTTTT. This codes for CASSLAAGQGSGELFF.

The rearrangement links TRBV15 to TRBJ2-7; 8 bases agree with TRBD1. The V and J ends lost 9 bases and 4 bases, in that order; junction bases with no gene match: 11. The length of the CDR3 is 14 residues. CDR1 is LNHNV and CDR2 is YYDKDF in the germline V gene (reference sequence). The CDR3 protein is CATGRGQGSYEQYF. CDR3 nucleotide sequence: TGTGCCACGGGGAGAGGACAGGGATCGTACGAGCAGTACTTC.

J is TRBJ1-5 and V is TRBV15; D gene ambiguous. This CDR3 is built from 15 residues. Germline V CDR1 and CDR2: LNHNV, YYDKDF (reference sequence). The V end was cut by 5 bases, the J end by 0 bases, with 11 bases between. The chain's CDR3 is CATSFQEDSNQPQHF. The CDR3 region has the DNA TGTGCCACCAGCTTTCAGGAGGATAGCAATCAGCCCCAGCATTTT. Full variable domain (missing parts from reference TRBV15 and TRBJ1-5): DAMVIQNPRYQVTQFGKPVTLSCSQTLNHNVMYWYQQKSSQAPKLLFHYYDKDFNNEADTPDNFQSRRPNTSFCFLDIRSPGLGDTAMYLCATSFQEDSNQPQHFGDGTRLSIL.

The chain employs TRBV5-5 and TRBJ2-4; no firm D call. CDR3 length equals 15 residues. V dropped 4 bases and J dropped 0 bases, with 11 bases sitting between them. Germline CDR1 SGHKS, CDR2 YYEKEE (reference sequence). CDR3 loop: CASSPSSVAKNIQYF. CDR3 DNA: TGTGCCAGCAGCCCATCAAGCGTAGCCAAAAACATTCAGTACTTC.

The chain carries TRBV5-1 and TRBJ1-1, with TRBD1 matching 9 bases. The CDR3 extends over 16 amino acids. The V segment lost 7 bases and the J segment 6 bases; nucleotides outside the gene matches: 16. Germline-derived CDR1 and CDR2 are SGHRS and YFSETQ. This chain's CDR3 is CASARGGTGPQAEAFF. CDR3 DNA sequence: TGCGCCAGCGCCCGAGGCGGGACAGGGCCCCAGGCTGAAGCTTTCTTT.

The rearrangement uses TRBV6-5 and TRBJ2-7; D unresolved. The ends were cut back, 8 bases at V and 2 bases at J, with 13 bases in the middle. CDR1 is MNHEY and CDR2 is SVGAGI in the germline V gene. This CDR3 comprises 13 residues. The chain's CDR3 is CASRSGAPYEQYF. Here the CDR3 DNA reads TGTGCCAGCCGGTCCGGAGCTCCCTACGAGCAGTACTTC.

The CDR3 DNA reads TGTGCCAGTAGTATACAGAGGGCGGTCCTTTACACTGAAGCTTTCTTT. Translated: CASSIQRAVLYTEAFF. The chain carries TRBV19 and TRBJ1-1; no reliable D call. V lost 2 bases and J lost 3, with 16 bases in between. The CDR3 extends over 16 amino acids. Germline CDR1 reads LNHDA; CDR2 reads SQIVND (reference sequence). Using reference TRBV19 and TRBJ1-1 for the parts outside the CDR3, the full variable domain is DGGITQSPKYLFRKEGQNVTLSCEQNLNHDAMYWYRQDPGQGLRLIYYSQIVNDFQKGDIAEGYSVSREKKESFPLTVTSAQKNPTAFYLCASSIQRAVLYTEAFFGQGTRLTVV.

This chain joins TRBV7-2 and TRBJ2-1, with TRBD2 as a possible D gene (6 bases). There are 14 residues in the CDR3. Per germline, CDR1 SGHTA and CDR2 FQGNSA. V lost 5 bases, J lost 9 bases, and 17 bases lay in between. CDR3 DNA: TGTGCCAGCAGCCCAATGGCACTAGCAAGTGAGCAGTTCTTC. This gives the protein CASSPMALASEQFF.

V gene TRBV7-8 combines with J gene TRBJ2-7; D might be TRBD1 (5 bases). Germline CDR1 reads SGHVS; CDR2 reads FQNEAQ. V dropped 4 bases and J dropped 2 bases, with 9 bases sitting between them. The CDR3 has 13 residues. The CDR3 spells CASSSQAPYEQYF. DNA for the CDR3: TGTGCCAGCAGCTCACAGGCCCCCTACGAGCAGTACTTC. Combining the CDR3 with reference TRBV7-8 and TRBJ2-7 gives the whole variable domain GAGVSQSPRYKVAKRGQDVALRCDPISGHVSLFWYQQALGQGPEFLTYFQNEAQLDKSGLPSDRFFAERPEGSVSTLKIQRTQQEDSAVYLCASSSQAPYEQYFGPGTRLTVT.

This clone occurred a few times. The rearrangement joins TRBV10-2 to TRBJ2-7; 8 bases match TRBD1. V dropped 3 bases and J dropped 1; count of bases not matched to a gene: 8. The CDR3 has 16 amino acids. Germline V gene data show CDR1 as WSHSY and CDR2 as SAAADI. CDR3: CASSEQGQDFSYEQYF. In DNA, the CDR3 is TGCGCCAGCAGTGAACAGGGACAGGATTTTTCCTACGAGCAGTACTTC.

The V gene is TRBV5-1, the J gene TRBJ2-2, with TRBD2 matching over 10 bases. The J segment lost 4 bases and the V segment lost 4 bases, leaving 4 bases of the junction unmatched. This CDR3 region has 15 residues. Germline-derived CDR1 and CDR2 are SGHRS and YFSETQ. CDR3 in amino acids: CASSISSGGTGELFF. CDR3 nucleotides: TGCGCCAGCAGCATTTCTAGCGGGGGCACCGGGGAGCTGTTTTTT.

CDR3 sequence reads: CASSPQGGYGYTF. The DNA of the CDR3 is TGCGCCAGCAGTCCTCAGGGAGGCTATGGCTACACCTTC. The rearrangement links TRBV5-1 to TRBJ1-2; D perhaps matches TRBD1 (5 bases). Germline lookup yields CDR1 SGHRS and CDR2 YFSETQ. Between the trimmed V and J ends, which lost 5 bases and 4 bases, there was a span of 12 bases. CDR3 size: 13 residues.

This clone was recorded a few times. This sequence joins TRBV10-1 and TRBJ1-1, with 7 bases identical to TRBD1. Germline trimming cut 5 bases from V and 5 bases from J; bases unmatched to any gene: 11. Per the germline V gene, CDR1 is WNHNN and CDR2 is SYGVQD (reference sequence). The CDR3 is 15 amino acids. The CDR3 region has the DNA TGCGCCAGCAGTCCACAACAGGGGAAGGAGACTGAAGCTTTCTTT. It yields the protein CASSPQQGKETEAFF.

The chain employs TRBV30 and TRBJ1-1; a possible D gene is TRBD1 (6 bases). The V end lost 3 bases, the J end lost 4 bases, and 9 bases lay between the germline ends. The CDR3 has 12 residues. Germline lookup yields CDR1 GTSNPN and CDR2 SVGIG (reference sequence). The CDR3 region has the DNA TGTGCCTGGAGCGAGGGGGTCACTGAAGCTTTCTTT. Its translation: CAWSEGVTEAFF.